These 5 T cell receptor beta chains came from one sample sequenced in a study of blood T cells in healthy people across ages. Combining a sample-barcoded 5' primer with a J-beta primer mix, a second PCR ran for roughly 7 to 12 cycles. TCRdb reanalysed the 5' RACE reads using MiXCR and keeps one entry per CDR3 protein. The repertoire holds hundreds of thousands of distinct CDR3 sequences, roughly 64% seen once, with about 20% in the top ten. The specimen was blood. The receptors were gathered from a man aged 25 to 40 in good health.

This clonotype occurred a few times. The chain carries TRBV7-9 and TRBJ2-3; 7 bases align to TRBD1. The CDR3 has 15 residues. V shed 7 bases, J shed 3 bases, and the junction held 10 bases outside the gene matches. Germline V lookup: CDR1 SEHNR, CDR2 FQNEAQ (reference sequence). The CDR3 loop is CASTRPGQPTDTQYF. The CDR3 bases are TGTGCCAGCACGAGACCGGGACAGCCTACAGATACGCAGTATTTT.

This chain joins TRBV18 and TRBJ1-2; a possible D gene is TRBD1 (5 bases). The CDR3 covers 13 residues. V was trimmed by 6 bases and J by 5 bases, leaving 13 bases between them. Germline-derived CDR1 and CDR2 are KGHSH and LQKENI. CDR3 loop: CASSQDSLYGYTF. In DNA, the CDR3 is TGTGCCAGCTCCCAAGACAGTTTGTATGGCTACACCTTC. The full variable domain, its missing parts supplied by reference TRBV18 and TRBJ1-2, is NAGVMQNPRHLVRRRGQEARLRCSPMKGHSHVYWYRQLPEEGLKFMVYLQKENIIDESGMPKERFSAEFPKEGPSILRIQQVVRGDSAAYFCASSQDSLYGYTFGSGTRLTVV.

As to this clonotype: A much more abundant neighbour one base away suggests this may be a read error. This chain links TRBV20-1 with TRBJ1-2, with D possibly matching TRBD1 (5 bases). The CDR3 extends over 14 amino acids. Germline CDR1 reads DFQATT; CDR2 reads SNEGSKA (reference sequence). CDR3 DNA sequence: TGCAGTCCTAGCCAAGGGGCTTTTAACTATGGCTACACCTTC. Its translation: CSPSQGAFNYGYTF.

This clonotype was seen a few times. The chain joins TRBV5-5 to TRBJ1-1, with D perhaps TRBD1 (5 bases). Germline CDR1 and CDR2: SGHKS and YYEKEE (reference sequence). The V end was cut by 4 bases, the J end by 8 bases, with 12 bases between. The CDR3 runs 12 residues. CDR3 in DNA: TGTGCCAGCAGCCACGACAGAAACGAAGCTTTCTTT. This translates into CASSHDRNEAFF.

CDR3 nucleotide sequence: TGTGCCAGCAGCTTAGCATTTTATTCGCAGGGGCGTAAGGTTGGCTACACCTTC. It codes for CASSLAFYSQGRKVGYTF. The V gene is TRBV11-2, the J gene TRBJ1-2, with TRBD1 as a possible D gene (6 bases). The CDR3 has 18 residues. Trimming removed 1 base from V and 7 bases from J, with 25 bases in between. Germline V CDR1 and CDR2: SGHAT, FQNNGV.